One and the same sample provided the 23 T cell receptor beta chains below, sequenced in a study of blood T cells in healthy people across ages. A J-beta primer mix and a sample-barcoded 5' primer were used in a second PCR of roughly 6 to 12 cycles. TCRdb passed the 5' RACE reads through MiXCR, listing each CDR3 protein once. In the table there are 760,000 or so distinct CDR3 sequences, about 25% of which are singletons. These records were also assigned to another study, of T cells of mothers and their children.

The sample taken for sequencing was blood. The receptor set was obtained from a boy younger than 18 in good health.

The chain is built from TRBV7-2 and TRBJ2-5; 13 nucleotides match TRBD2. V was clipped by 5 bases and J by 4 bases; unmatched bases: 4. This CDR3 is 15 amino acids long. Germline V gene sequence: CDR1 SGHTA, CDR2 FQGNSA. The CDR3 spells CASSRGTSGVETQYF. Here the CDR3 DNA reads TGTGCCAGCAGCCGAGGGACTAGCGGGGTAGAGACCCAGTACTTC. The entire variable domain, with the rest obtained from reference TRBV7-2 and TRBJ2-5, is as follows: GAGVSQSPSNKVTEKGKDVELRCDPISGHTALYWYRQSLGQGLEFLIYFQGNSAPDKSGLPSDRFSAERTGGSVSTLTIQRTQQEDSAVYLCASSRGTSGVETQYFGPGTRLLVL.

This clonotype was found a few times. The chain is built from TRBV7-2 and TRBJ1-2; TRBD1 is a possible D gene (6 bases). CDR1 and CDR2 (germline): SGHTA, FQGNSA. V was clipped by 1 base and J by 4 bases, with 13 bases between them. The CDR3 runs 15 residues. The CDR3 DNA is TGTGCCAGCAGCTTAGGGCTCCGGGACACCTATGGCTACACCTTC. This encodes CASSLGLRDTYGYTF.

V and J are TRBV3-1 and TRBJ1-2; D gene ambiguous. Looked up from germline, CDR1 is LGHDT and CDR2 is YNNKEL (reference sequence). V was clipped by 1 base and J by 1 base, with 7 bases between them. This CDR3 comprises 14 residues. DNA of the CDR3: TGTGCCAGCAGCCAAGCCAACCTTAACTATGGCTACACCTTC. Protein: CASSQANLNYGYTF.

This clonotype was observed a few times. The CDR3 DNA reads TGTGCCAGCAGCTTAGGAGCTAGCGGCTCCTACGAGCAGTACTTC. This translates into CASSLGASGSYEQYF. This sequence joins TRBV7-3 and TRBJ2-7; 7 bases agree with TRBD2. The CDR3 spans 15 residues. Germline lookup yields CDR1 SGHTA and CDR2 FQGTGA. V trimming: 2 bases; J trimming: 0 bases; junction bases outside the gene matches: 4.

The V call is TRBV11-1, the J call TRBJ2-2, with TRBD2 matching 10 bases. Germline CDR1 SGHAT, CDR2 FQDESV (reference sequence). The CDR3 loop spans 18 amino acids. The ends lost 5 bases at V and 3 bases at J; junction bases unmatched: 12. This CDR3 is CASSVRIERGGDTGELFF. The CDR3 coding sequence is TGTGCCAGCAGCGTCCGTATTGAGCGGGGGGGCGACACCGGGGAGCTGTTTTTT.

V usage is TRBV7-9 and J usage is TRBJ2-1; possibly TRBD2 for D (6 bases). There are 16 residues in the CDR3. Germline CDR1 and CDR2: SEHNR and FQNEAQ (reference sequence). V dropped 1 base and J dropped 1 base, with 11 bases sitting between them. The CDR3 here is CASSLEGGASYNEQFF. The CDR3 bases are TGTGCCAGCAGCTTAGAAGGCGGGGCATCCTACAATGAGCAGTTCTTC.

To note about this clonotype: The junction and the germline gene differ at one end; a read error may be behind it. The CDR3 DNA sequence: TGTGTCAGCAGTGAAGGGGGGACAGGGCGTGAAAAACTGTTTTTT. This encodes CVSSEGGTGREKLFF. The chain joins TRBV6-1 to TRBJ1-4; the match to TRBD1 covers 9 bases. Per the germline V gene, CDR1 is MNHNS and CDR2 is SASEGT. This CDR3 is 15 amino acids long.

This chain links TRBV12-3 or TRBV12-4 with TRBJ1-1; weak D call: TRBD1 (6 bases). V lost 4 bases and J 11 bases, leaving 20 bases between the germline ends. There are 14 residues in the CDR3. The CDR3 is CASSSMWRGDRAFF. The CDR3 nucleotides are TGTGCCAGCAGTTCAATGTGGAGGGGGGATCGGGCTTTCTTT.

The V and J genes are TRBV5-1 and TRBJ2-1, with 7 bases identical to TRBD1. The CDR3 length is 16 residues. Germline CDR1 reads SGHRS; CDR2 reads YFSETQ. V shed 0 bases, J shed 8 bases, and the junction held 11 bases outside the gene matches. DNA for the CDR3: TGCGCCAGCAGCTTGGTACGACAGGGCAGTTCGGATGAGCAGTTCTTC. This sequence encodes CASSLVRQGSSDEQFF. The full variable domain, its missing parts supplied by reference TRBV5-1 and TRBJ2-1, is KAGVTQTPRYLIKTRGQQVTLSCSPISGHRSVSWYQQTPGQGLQFLFEYFSETQRNKGNFPGRFSGRQFSNSRSEMNVSTLELGDSALYLCASSLVRQGSSDEQFFGPGTRLTVL.

This clonotype appeared a few times. This chain's CDR3 is CASSLVTGRETQYF. For the CDR3, the DNA is TGTGCCAGCAGTTTAGTGACAGGACGAGAGACCCAGTACTTC. The chain combines TRBV28 with TRBJ2-5, with a tentative D call TRBD1 (6 bases). The CDR3 contains 14 residues. The germline V and J ends were trimmed by 2 bases and 4 bases, with 11 bases remaining between them. The germline V gene encodes CDR1 MDHEN and CDR2 SYDVKM.

V is TRBV12-3 or TRBV12-4 and J is TRBJ1-6; D is perhaps TRBD1 (5 bases). Trimming took off 7 bases at V and 5 bases at J, with 6 bases between the two ends. The CDR3 runs 12 residues. CDR3 in DNA: TGTGCCAGCACCAGGGATAATTCACCCCTCCACTTT. Translated, it gives CASTRDNSPLHF.

This clonotype was counted only a few times. V is TRBV19 and J is TRBJ2-3; D unresolved. V was pared by 9 bases and J by 4 bases, with 20 bases between. Germline values: CDR1 LNHDA, CDR2 SQIVND (reference sequence). The CDR3 is 15 residues long. CDR3 in amino acids: CASTRGSVGADTQYF. CDR3 DNA sequence: TGTGCCAGCACGAGAGGCTCCGTTGGGGCAGATACGCAGTATTTT.

The chain links TRBV5-1 to TRBJ2-7; D possibly uses TRBD1 or TRBD2 (6 bases each). Germline CDR1 is SGHRS and CDR2 is YFSETQ. This CDR3 is 12 amino acids long. V was shortened by 0 bases and J by 6 bases, with 7 bases between the two germline ends. The CDR3 loop is CASSLAGAEQYF. In nucleotides, the CDR3 is TGCGCCAGCAGCTTGGCGGGGGCCGAGCAGTACTTC. Based on the CDR3 plus reference TRBV5-1 and TRBJ2-7, the full variable domain is KAGVTQTPRYLIKTRGQQVTLSCSPISGHRSVSWYQQTPGQGLQFLFEYFSETQRNKGNFPGRFSGRQFSNSRSEMNVSTLELGDSALYLCASSLAGAEQYFGPGTRLTVT.

The gene calls are TRBV28 and TRBJ2-5, with 7 bases identical to TRBD2. The end of the DNA fits TRBJ2-1 better, so the J call may be wrong. CDR1 and CDR2 (germline): MDHEN, SYDVKM. The CDR3 sequence is 15 residues long. CDR3 DNA sequence: TGTGCCAGCAGTTTGTCTCGGGGGGTAGGATTCGAGCAGTTCTTC. Its translation: CASSLSRGVGFEQFF.

This CDR3 reads CASSEGAGAPQHF. The CDR3 DNA reads TGTGCCAGCAGCGAAGGGGCGGGGGCGCCCCAGCATTTT. The chain uses TRBV6-5 and TRBJ1-5; D is perhaps TRBD1 (6 bases). V lost 6 bases and J lost 9, with 15 bases in between. CDR1 is MNHEY and CDR2 is SVGAGI in the germline V gene. There are 13 residues in the CDR3.

The V and J genes are TRBV20-1 and TRBJ1-2, with D maybe TRBD1 (6 bases). The length of the CDR3 is 12 residues. V was shortened by 5 bases and J by 4 bases, with 11 bases between the two germline ends. Germline loops: CDR1 DFQATT, CDR2 SNEGSKA (reference sequence). CDR3 DNA: TGCAGTGCTCGGACAGATTCCTATGGCTACACCTTC. This translates into CSARTDSYGYTF.

This clonotype showed up many times. This chain links TRBV24-1 with TRBJ1-2, with 11 bases identical to TRBD1. The germline V gene encodes CDR1 KGHDR and CDR2 SFDVKD. This CDR3 is 16 amino acids long. V dropped 4 bases and J dropped 11; count of bases not matched to a gene: 14. The CDR3 bases are TGTGCCACCAGTGACAGGGGGCTCGGACAGGGGGCTGAATACACCTTC. It encodes CATSDRGLGQGAEYTF.

In this sample, this clonotype turned up a few times. Germline and junction disagree at one end, which may indicate a read error. The rearrangement links TRBV5-1 to TRBJ2-7; maybe TRBD2 (5 bases). The CDR3 has 13 residues. From germline, CDR1 is SGHRS and CDR2 YFSETQ. The CDR3 region has the DNA TGCGCCGGCAGCTTATCGGACTTAAGTGAGCAGTACTTC. It translates to CAGSLSDLSEQYF.

The rearrangement links TRBV6-1 to TRBJ2-3; TRBD1 matches 7 bases. The J segment lost 2 bases and the V segment lost 0 bases, leaving 5 bases of the junction unmatched. Germline CDR1 and CDR2: MNHNS and SASEGT. The CDR3 totals 16 residues. The CDR3 is CASSEADRVATDTQYF. The CDR3 DNA reads as TGTGCCAGCAGTGAAGCTGACAGGGTGGCCACAGATACGCAGTATTTT.

This clonotype was detected many times. The CDR3 DNA reads as TGTGCCAGCAGTTTGTTAGCGGGAGGGAACAATGAGCAGTTCTTC. The encoded protein is CASSLLAGGNNEQFF. V is TRBV27 and J is TRBJ2-1, with 11 bases identical to TRBD2. There are 15 residues in the CDR3. The junction had 3 bases not matched to a gene; V was cut back by 3 bases and J by 5 bases. The V gene's germline CDR1 is MNHEY and CDR2 SMNVEV (reference sequence).

V usage is TRBV4-1 and J usage is TRBJ2-7; D uncertain. V gave up 2 bases and J gave up 4 bases, with 12 bases separating them. This CDR3 has 14 residues. Germline CDR1 reads MGHRA; CDR2 reads YSYEKL. The CDR3 DNA sequence: TGCGCCAGCAGCCAACCCACGGACGGTTACGAGCAGTACTTC. Its translation: CASSQPTDGYEQYF.

The chain uses TRBV9 and TRBJ2-5; 10 bases fit TRBD2. The J call may be incorrect, as the DNA end agrees better with TRBJ2-1. CDR1 and CDR2 (germline): SGDLS, YYNGEE. This CDR3 is built from 16 residues. Written as DNA, the CDR3 is TGTGCCAGCAGCGTAGGAGGGACTAGCGATCTCACCGGGCAGTTCTTC. Translation gives CASSVGGTSDLTGQFF.

This chain uses TRBV20-1 with TRBJ2-7, with 7 bases that match TRBD2. Germline V gene data show CDR1 as DFQATT and CDR2 as SNEGSKA (reference sequence). J was trimmed by 3 bases and V by 3 bases; bases with no gene match: 5. The CDR3 is made up of 13 amino acids. The CDR3 is CSARRGNGYEQYF. In DNA form, the CDR3 reads TGCAGTGCTAGGCGGGGGAATGGCTACGAGCAGTACTTC.